These 10 T cell receptor beta chains share one sample of origin, sequenced in a study of human T cells and chemical hapten exposure. TCRdb processed the RACE reads anew with MiXCR; each CDR3 protein has one entry. Seen here are about 84,000 distinct CDR3 sequences, roughly a tenth observed once, and the top ten hold approximately 5%. Noted time point: patch test 2, 6 weeks after DPC sensitization. The treatment was: therapeutic diphenylcyclopropenone sensitization with weekly scalp DPC. The sample in question was whole blood, obtained in connection with sensitization to the hapten diphenylcyclopropenone (DPC). The receptor set was obtained from a woman in her fifties or sixties with alopecia areata. Some clones in this sample may be carry-over from other donors' samples.

This clonotype was seen repeatedly, ten times or more. V gene TRBV4-1 combines with J gene TRBJ2-3; D possibly uses TRBD1 or TRBD2 (5 bases each). Germline V gene sequence: CDR1 MGHRA, CDR2 YSYEKL. CDR3 length equals 15 residues. Trimming left V 4 bases short and J 2 bases short, with 13 bases between. The CDR3 coding sequence is TGCGCCAGCAGCCGCTTAGGGACCCACACAGATACGCAGTATTTT. It is translated as CASSRLGTHTDTQYF.

This clonotype came up many times. The chain uses TRBV10-1 and TRBJ2-7; D assignment may be TRBD1 or TRBD2 (5 bases each). Germline CDR1 and CDR2: WNHNN and SYGVQD (reference sequence). Trimming removed 4 bases from V and 0 bases from J, with 16 bases in between. The CDR3 extends over 16 amino acids. The CDR3: CASSASGTQGSYEQYF. As DNA, the CDR3 is TGCGCCAGCAGTGCCTCCGGGACCCAGGGCTCCTACGAGCAGTACTTC.

In this sample, this clonotype turned up many times. V and J are TRBV5-1 and TRBJ1-1; TRBD1 matches 7 bases. V lost 3 bases to trimming and J lost 1 base; unmatched junction nucleotides: 9. Germline CDR1 is SGHRS and CDR2 is YFSETQ. This CDR3 spans 16 amino acids. The CDR3 here is CASSSARTGQNTEAFF. Here the CDR3 DNA reads TGCGCCAGCAGCTCAGCCCGGACAGGACAGAACACTGAAGCTTTCTTT.

This clonotype was observed at least ten times. The chain employs TRBV10-3 and TRBJ2-3; TRBD2 matches at 10 bases. V gave up 0 bases and J gave up 2 bases; unmatched junction bases: 11. CDR1 is ENHRY, CDR2 SYGVKD, per germline. This CDR3 comprises 19 residues. DNA for the CDR3: TGTGCCATCAGTGAGTCGACATTGGCTAGCGGGAGCACCACAGATACGCAGTATTTT. Its protein product is CAISESTLASGSTTDTQYF.

This clonotype was detected many times. J is TRBJ2-1 and V is TRBV29-1, with 8 bases matching TRBD2. This CDR3 spans 15 amino acids. The V and J ends lost 4 bases and 7 bases, in that order; junction bases with no gene match: 12. CDR1 is SQVTM, CDR2 ANQGSEA, per germline. The CDR3 nucleotides read TGCAGCGTTGTACCCCTAGCGGGCCTGGGGAATGAGCAGTTCTTC. Encoded protein: CSVVPLAGLGNEQFF.

Only a few counts were recorded for this clonotype. The J gene is TRBJ2-5, the V gene TRBV20-1; D is uncertain. CDR3 length: 13 amino acids. The V end was cut by 3 bases, the J end by 1 base, with 9 bases between. Looked up from germline, CDR1 is DFQATT and CDR2 is SNEGSKA (reference sequence). Here the CDR3 DNA reads TGCAGTGCTAGGAACGGGCCCCAAGAGACCCAGTACTTC. Its protein is CSARNGPQETQYF.

V usage is TRBV5-5 and J usage is TRBJ2-7, with 9 bases fitting TRBD1. The V segment lost 4 bases and the J segment 6 bases; nucleotides outside the gene matches: 8. Germline CDR1 SGHKS, CDR2 YYEKEE (reference sequence). This CDR3 region has 14 residues. CDR3 in DNA: TGTGCCAGCAGCGGACTGGGACAGGGCATCGAGCAGTACTTC. The encoded protein is CASSGLGQGIEQYF.

The chain employs TRBV30 and TRBJ1-2, with D tentatively TRBD1 (6 bases). The germline gives CDR1 GTSNPN, CDR2 SVGIG (reference sequence). This CDR3 contains 13 residues. Between the trimmed V and J ends, which lost 1 base and 3 bases, there was a span of 9 bases. This CDR3 is CAWSAQGDYGYTF. Written as DNA, the CDR3 is TGTGCCTGGAGTGCACAGGGAGACTATGGCTACACCTTC.

This clonotype appeared a few times. The CDR3 DNA reads as TGCAGTGCTAGAGCGACAGGGGTCACTGAAGCTTTCTTT. As protein: CSARATGVTEAFF. The chain recombines TRBV20-1 with TRBJ1-1, with TRBD1 matching over 8 bases. The CDR3 has 13 amino acids. J lost 4 bases, V lost 1 base, and 2 bases had no gene match. Germline V gene data show CDR1 as DFQATT and CDR2 as SNEGSKA (reference sequence).

Many counts were recorded for this clonotype. This chain connects TRBV5-4 to TRBJ2-7; the D is unclear. This CDR3 region has 14 residues. The V gene lost 1 base and the J gene lost 2 bases, with 10 bases spanning the gap. Germline V gene lookup returns CDR1 SGHNT and CDR2 YYREEE (reference sequence). CDR3 sequence (DNA): TGTGCCAGCAGCTTGAAGGGCCTTGCCTACGAGCAGTACTTC. Translated, it gives CASSLKGLAYEQYF.